Each of the 10 T cell receptor beta chains below was sequenced from the same sample in a study of CD8 T cells in ankylosing spondylitis. From the 5' RACE reads, TCRdb called clonotypes with MiXCR, one entry per CDR3 protein. Of hundreds of thousands of distinct CDR3 sequences listed, 20% to 25% were seen once; the top ten hold around 13%. The sequenced material came from blood, either unsorted or a sorted T cell fraction (not recorded which). The receptors originated from a male donor with ankylosing spondylitis or in good health (not recorded which).

This clonotype came up a few times. The V and J genes are TRBV29-1 and TRBJ2-2; D is possibly TRBD2 (6 bases). Germline-derived CDR1 and CDR2 are SQVTM and ANQGSEA. V lost 7 bases, J lost 1 base, and 13 bases lay in between. This CDR3 is 14 amino acids long. CDR3 sequence: CSALAEQNTGELFF. In DNA form, the CDR3 reads TGCAGCGCCTTAGCGGAGCAGAACACCGGGGAGCTGTTTTTT.

This chain connects TRBV9 to TRBJ1-3, with 7 bases that match TRBD1. Germline V gene lookup returns CDR1 SGDLS and CDR2 YYNGEE. With 3 bases clipped from V and 0 bases from J, the junction kept 3 bases outside the gene matches. This CDR3 spans 15 amino acids. CDR3 coding DNA: TGTGCCAGCAGCGACGACAGGGACTCTGGAAACACCATATATTTT. It is translated as CASSDDRDSGNTIYF. The full variable domain, in which reference TRBV9 and TRBJ1-3 provide the parts outside the CDR3, is DSGVTQTPKHLITATGQRVTLRCSPRSGDLSVYWYQQSLDQGLQFLIQYYNGEERAKGNILERFSAQQFPDLHSELNLSSLELGDSALYFCASSDDRDSGNTIYFGEGSWLTVV.

This clonotype was recorded once. The rearrangement links TRBV27 to TRBJ2-5; perhaps TRBD1 as D (6 bases). Germline CDR1 is MNHEY and CDR2 is SMNVEV (reference sequence). V shed 5 bases and J shed 5 bases, with 12 bases lying between them. The CDR3 runs to 13 residues. The CDR3 region is CASSTTGPETQYF. CDR3 in DNA: TGTGCCAGCAGTACCACAGGGCCGGAGACCCAGTACTTC.

This clonotype has a handful of counts. The chain links TRBV4-1 to TRBJ2-7; 9 bases are a match to TRBD2. CDR1 and CDR2 from the germline V gene are MGHRA and YSYEKL. J gave up 2 bases and V 1 base, and 3 bases lay outside the gene matches. The CDR3 consists of 15 residues. The CDR3, as DNA: TGCGCCAGCAGCCAAGTTTCTAGCGGGGCCTACGAGCAGTACTTC. It is translated as CASSQVSSGAYEQYF.

The V gene is TRBV4-1, the J gene TRBJ2-6; D might be TRBD2 (6 bases). The CDR3 has 17 amino acids. Germline CDR1 and CDR2: MGHRA and YSYEKL. V dropped 5 bases and J dropped 4 bases, with 18 bases sitting between them. The chain's CDR3 is CASSLMGGRAGANVLTF. The CDR3, as DNA: TGCGCCAGCAGCTTAATGGGAGGACGTGCCGGGGCCAACGTCCTGACTTTC.

This chain links TRBV4-1 with TRBJ2-6; D unclear. Germline-derived CDR1 and CDR2 are MGHRA and YSYEKL. There are 16 residues in the CDR3. Trimming shortened V by 4 bases and J by 0 bases, and 10 bases separated the two germline ends. The CDR3 is CASSPLADSGANVLTF. In DNA, the CDR3 is TGCGCCAGCAGCCCCCTTGCGGACTCTGGGGCCAACGTCCTGACTTTC.

The gene calls are TRBV5-6 and TRBJ2-7; D might be TRBD2 (5 bases). Trimming took 0 bases from V and 7 from J, leaving 14 bases between them. Germline V lookup: CDR1 SGHDT, CDR2 YYEEEE. This CDR3 comprises 14 residues. The CDR3 sequence: CASSLGGVCWEQYF. CDR3 DNA sequence: TGTGCCAGCAGCTTGGGGGGAGTCTGCTGGGAGCAGTACTTC.

The table lists this clonotype with a count of one. CDR3 coding DNA: TGCGCCAGCAGCTTGGAAGGGCTCATCTCCTACGAGCAGTACTTC. It translates to CASSLEGLISYEQYF. V usage is TRBV5-1 and J usage is TRBJ2-7; no reliable D call. Trimming removed 0 bases at V and 0 bases at J, with 10 bases between. Germline V lookup: CDR1 SGHRS, CDR2 YFSETQ. The CDR3 is 15 amino acids.

This clonotype was picked up a small number of times. The chain recombines TRBV5-5 with TRBJ2-1; 11 bases align to TRBD2. The CDR3 is made up of 15 amino acids. The ends lost 1 base at V and 6 bases at J; junction bases unmatched: 3. CDR1 and CDR2 (germline): SGHKS, YYEKEE (reference sequence). Written as DNA, the CDR3 is TGTGCCAGCAGCTTGACTAGCGGGGGTTTCAATGAGCAGTTCTTC. This gives the protein CASSLTSGGFNEQFF.

This clonotype was seen many times. The rearrangement joins TRBV12-3 or TRBV12-4 to TRBJ2-2; TRBD1 matches at 8 bases. This CDR3 has 14 amino acids. The junction had 5 bases not matched to a gene; V was cut back by 5 bases and J by 6 bases. CDR3 sequence: CASSTRTGPGELFF. As DNA, the CDR3 is TGTGCCAGCAGTACCCGGACAGGGCCCGGGGAGCTGTTTTTT.